This is a list of T cell receptor beta chains from one sample in a study of early T cells in non-severe SARS-CoV-2 infection. One entry per CDR3 protein results from TCRdb running MiXCR on the 5' RACE reads. The table lists over 25,000 distinct CDR3 sequences, under 6% of them singletons. Sequencing input: whole blood. These receptors originate from an adult who was a healthcare worker with PCR-confirmed SARS-CoV-2 infection or an uninfected control (not recorded which). CDR3s include the opening cysteine and the closing phenylalanine or tryptophan.

v_call: TRBV3-1
j_call: TRBJ1-2
cdr3_aa: CASSQGDRGGYTF

v_call: TRBV20-1
j_call: TRBJ2-2
cdr3_aa: CSAREGTATGELFF

v_call: TRBV12-3/TRBV12-4
j_call: TRBJ1-4
cdr3_aa: CASSLTTGGNEKLFF

v_call: TRBV11-1
j_call: TRBJ2-1
cdr3_aa: CASSPDPGDYNEQFF

v_call: TRBV7-9
j_call: TRBJ1-1
cdr3_aa: CASSDRQGLDTEAFF

v_call: TRBV20-1
j_call: TRBJ1-4
cdr3_aa: CSAPGDRGVKDEKLFF

v_call: TRBV5-5
j_call: TRBJ1-2
cdr3_aa: CASSSGQGSYGYTF

v_call: TRBV19
j_call: TRBJ1-5
cdr3_aa: CASSTTGGNPSQHF

v_call: TRBV5-5
j_call: TRBJ2-6
cdr3_aa: CASSLVLLVGAGANVLTF

v_call: TRBV6-1
j_call: TRBJ2-2
cdr3_aa: CASSELAGGPGELFF

v_call: TRBV5-1
j_call: TRBJ2-7
cdr3_aa: CASRAVAGQPYEQYF

v_call: TRBV5-4
j_call: TRBJ1-1
cdr3_aa: CASSLLGGNTEAFF

v_call: TRBV20-1
j_call: TRBJ2-7
cdr3_aa: CSARDLDRSYEQYF

v_call: TRBV9
j_call: TRBJ2-1
cdr3_aa: CASSVASGVEQFF

v_call: TRBV11-2
j_call: TRBJ1-6
cdr3_aa: CASSLETGANSPLHF

v_call: TRBV6-1
j_call: TRBJ1-5
cdr3_aa: CASRVGGGNQPQHF

v_call: TRBV19
j_call: TRBJ1-1
cdr3_aa: CASTKAPANTEAFF

v_call: TRBV18
j_call: TRBJ2-5
cdr3_aa: CASSPRGAQGAKETQYF

v_call: TRBV19
j_call: TRBJ2-7
cdr3_aa: CASSMRDSGEQYF

v_call: TRBV2
j_call: TRBJ2-7
cdr3_aa: CASRTGGLAIRISYEQYF

v_call: TRBV2
j_call: TRBJ1-1
cdr3_aa: CASGWGTAEAFF

v_call: TRBV20-1
j_call: TRBJ2-5
cdr3_aa: CSAKPQETQYF

v_call: TRBV7-7
j_call: TRBJ2-5
cdr3_aa: CASSSGTNFFETQYF

v_call: TRBV20-1
j_call: TRBJ2-3
cdr3_aa: CSAKGGGGSTDTQYF

v_call: TRBV3-1
j_call: TRBJ2-1
cdr3_aa: CASSGWTDYNEQFF

v_call: TRBV9
j_call: TRBJ2-5
cdr3_aa: CASSGKKPTETQYF

v_call: TRBV2
j_call: TRBJ1-1
cdr3_aa: CASRTGQGVTEAFF

v_call: TRBV7-3
j_call: TRBJ2-2
cdr3_aa: CASSSPRARGTGELFF

v_call: TRBV5-5
j_call: TRBJ1-5
cdr3_aa: CASSPGTGARQPQHF

v_call: TRBV19
j_call: TRBJ1-6
cdr3_aa: CASSSVRDSPLHF

v_call: TRBV9
j_call: TRBJ1-1
cdr3_aa: CASSGGASEAFF

v_call: TRBV6-2/TRBV6-3
j_call: TRBJ2-7
cdr3_aa: CASGNPGLTLYEQYF

v_call: TRBV7-9
j_call: TRBJ1-1
cdr3_aa: CASSLVPENLNTEAFF

v_call: TRBV21-1
j_call: TRBJ2-3
cdr3_aa: CASSIGRSTDTQYF

v_call: TRBV4-3
j_call: TRBJ2-3
cdr3_aa: CASSQAQGAVSLTDTQYF

v_call: TRBV28
j_call: TRBJ2-2
cdr3_aa: CASSLLLRGVRPGELFF

v_call: TRBV28
j_call: TRBJ1-4
cdr3_aa: CASSFRLRGRNEKLFF

v_call: TRBV4-3
j_call: TRBJ1-1
cdr3_aa: CASSQGPFVGAFF

v_call: TRBV7-2
j_call: TRBJ2-5
cdr3_aa: CASSSARLGLGETQYF

v_call: TRBV7-2
j_call: TRBJ2-1
cdr3_aa: CASSLVVKAGTYNEQFF

v_call: TRBV4-2
j_call: TRBJ2-1
cdr3_aa: CASSQGRGGHYNEQFF

v_call: TRBV7-2
j_call: TRBJ2-7
cdr3_aa: CASRPRGGPYEQYF

v_call: TRBV7-6
j_call: TRBJ2-7
cdr3_aa: CASSSGHHYEQYF

v_call: TRBV13
j_call: TRBJ1-1
cdr3_aa: CASSRGNTEAFF